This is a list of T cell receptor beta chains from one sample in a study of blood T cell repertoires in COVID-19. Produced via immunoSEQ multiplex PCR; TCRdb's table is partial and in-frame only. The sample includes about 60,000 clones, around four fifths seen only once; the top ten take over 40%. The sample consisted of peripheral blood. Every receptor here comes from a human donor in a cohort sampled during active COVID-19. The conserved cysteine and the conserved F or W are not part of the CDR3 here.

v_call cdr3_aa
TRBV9 ASSPTNTGELF
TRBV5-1 ASSPRNRDYGPDTQY
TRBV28 ASSTLTAEQY
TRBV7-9 ASSLETPSWEKLF
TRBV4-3 ASSQQTGVQETQY
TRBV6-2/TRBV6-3 ASSYRIAGGRTGELF
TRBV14 ASSRQVGNTEAF
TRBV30 AWSGRLAGGRETQY
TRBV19 ASSIGGGRTGRQY
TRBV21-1 ASSTVTGVEKLF
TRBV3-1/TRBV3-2 ASSQGGGTGGGYT
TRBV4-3 ASSQFPGDNSPLH
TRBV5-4 ASSLSAGDYGYT
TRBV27 ASSSGGEFNQPQH
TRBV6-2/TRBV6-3 ASSNAGTDTQY
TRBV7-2 ASSLAPGGTDTQY
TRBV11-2 ASSLIAVNTGELF
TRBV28 ASSSQGLSWALH
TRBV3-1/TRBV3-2 ASSPEQGKVSYT
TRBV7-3 ASSLLGTSNTGELF
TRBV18 ASSPSDSYGYT
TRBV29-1 SAGTGMNEQF
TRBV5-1 ASSSDSSTNYGYT
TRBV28 ASSQSDSPLH
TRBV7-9 ASSLTAGHGYT
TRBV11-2 ASSLNPGVNEQF
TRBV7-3 ASSLSSSQGNYGYT
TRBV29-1 SVLHRSLGEQY
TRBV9 ASTMTALAAGANVLT
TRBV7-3 ASSLAVGTDTQY
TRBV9 ASSGSLGGWGTRGHEQF
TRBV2 ASSEIGQGAGGYT
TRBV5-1 ASSLEQGFLETQY
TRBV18 ASSATGPQPQH
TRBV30 AWSAWTGAGYT
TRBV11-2 ASSLGNIYGQGDYGYT
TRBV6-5 ASSLQGAGNTIY
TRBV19 ASSTDYYEQY
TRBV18 ASSPRQNTGELF
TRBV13 ASSSRGIIAGGDRGRSYSDTQY
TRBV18 ASSPPRETQY
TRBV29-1 SVGGDRGYGYT
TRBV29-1 SVKGSDGGYT
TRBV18 ASSPRGQEGQPQH
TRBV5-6 ASSLAASNYGYT
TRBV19 ASNPGTGDRYT